This T cell receptor beta chain was retrieved from a study of T cells in narcolepsy. General study points: Autoreactive HCRT-specific and TRIB2-specific clonotypes were marked in same-patient CSF-versus-blood CD4+ comparisons. Reportedly, autoreactive clonotypes were serially detected in patients' blood but not controls'.

Concerning this clone: Its antigen remains unknown.

Assay used: immunoSEQ multiplex PCR; TCRdb lists only in-frame clones, some missing. The profile shows approximately 30,000 clones, roughly 82% of them singletons. This CDR3 contains 15 residues. V was cut by 3 bases and J by 7 bases, with 18 bases left in between. The germline V gene has CDR1 ENHRY and CDR2 SYGVKD. This sequence joins TRBV10-3 and TRBJ2-5; tentatively, D is TRBD2 (6 bases). Sequenced material: CD45RA- memory CD4+ T cells from PBMCs. This receptor was obtained from a human donor with narcolepsy. CDR3 protein: CAISDPGVARVTQYF. CDR3 coding DNA: TGTGCCATCAGTGACCCGGGAGTAGCAAGAGTGACCCAGTACTTC.